Listed below are T cell receptor beta chains from one sample, sequenced in a study of shared clonotypes between healthy human individuals. Method: immunoSEQ multiplex PCR; TCRdb's copy keeps in-frame clones and lacks some. The sample lists under 850,000 clones, about two thirds seen once, with under 2% in the top ten. Sequenced input: memory CD4+ T cells sorted from blood. The receptors stem from a woman aged 25 to 39 in good health. Both conserved end residues are part of each CDR3. D genes are given only for firm matches. Clone size is stated in some rows and not others, as once, few, many or a class when expanded.

v_call: TRBV7-3
clone_size: -
d_call: -
j_call: TRBJ2-3
cdr3_nt: TGTGCCAGCAGCTCCAGGACTAGCACAGATACGCAGTATTTT
cdr3_aa: CASSSRTSTDTQYF

v_call: TRBV6-1
clone_size: few
d_call: -
j_call: TRBJ2-1
cdr3_nt: TGTGCCAGCAGTCCGGGACTGCCACTCTTC
cdr3_aa: CASSPGLPLF

v_call: TRBV19
clone_size: -
d_call: -
j_call: TRBJ1-2
cdr3_nt: TGTGCCAGTAAATTTAGGGAGGAGTCTAACTATGGCTACACCTTC
cdr3_aa: CASKFREESNYGYTF

v_call: TRBV15
clone_size: -
d_call: TRBD1
j_call: TRBJ2-1
cdr3_nt: TGTGCCACCAGCACCGGGACAGGGGACTACAATGAGCAGTTCTTC
cdr3_aa: CATSTGTGDYNEQFF

v_call: TRBV6-1
clone_size: -
d_call: -
j_call: TRBJ2-3
cdr3_nt: TGTGCCAGCAGTGAAGCAGGGTCCCTAGCAGGGGCAGATACGCAGTATTTT
cdr3_aa: CASSEAGSLAGADTQYF

v_call: TRBV5-8
clone_size: -
d_call: TRBD1
j_call: TRBJ2-2
cdr3_nt: TGTGCCAGCAGCCAGCCCCGGGACAGCCAGCCCACCGGGGAGCTGTTTTTT
cdr3_aa: CASSQPRDSQPTGELFF

v_call: TRBV28
clone_size: -
d_call: -
j_call: TRBJ1-5
cdr3_nt: TGTGCCAGCAGTCCGTGGACGGGGTATAATCAGCCCCAGCATTTT
cdr3_aa: CASSPWTGYNQPQHF

v_call: TRBV28
clone_size: -
d_call: -
j_call: TRBJ1-2
cdr3_nt: TGTGCCACCGTTATCAATGGCTACACCTTC
cdr3_aa: CATVINGYTF

v_call: TRBV7-9
clone_size: once
d_call: TRBD1
j_call: TRBJ2-5
cdr3_nt: TGTGCCAGCAGCTTAGGACAGGGGGCCCGAGAGACCCAGTACTTC
cdr3_aa: CASSLGQGARETQYF

v_call: TRBV2
clone_size: -
d_call: TRBD1
j_call: TRBJ2-7
cdr3_nt: TGTGCCAGCAGTCCACAGACAGGGAGCGAGCAGTACTTC
cdr3_aa: CASSPQTGSEQYF

v_call: TRBV5-1
clone_size: -
d_call: TRBD2
j_call: TRBJ2-3
cdr3_nt: TGCGCCAGCAGCTTGGCCCAGGGACTAGTAACAGATACGCAGTATTTT
cdr3_aa: CASSLAQGLVTDTQYF

v_call: TRBV7-6
clone_size: -
d_call: TRBD1
j_call: TRBJ1-2
cdr3_nt: TGTGCCAGCAGCCCCGGGACAGCCCTGAGCTACACCTTC
cdr3_aa: CASSPGTALSYTF

v_call: TRBV15
clone_size: -
d_call: TRBD2
j_call: TRBJ2-4
cdr3_nt: TGTGCCACCAGCAGAGACCCGGGACTAGCGGGAAACATTCAGTACTTC
cdr3_aa: CATSRDPGLAGNIQYF

v_call: TRBV14
clone_size: -
d_call: -
j_call: TRBJ2-4
cdr3_nt: TGTGCCAGCAGCCAAGTCGGCCGATTCGGCATTCAGTACTTC
cdr3_aa: CASSQVGRFGIQYF

v_call: TRBV9
clone_size: -
d_call: TRBD2
j_call: TRBJ2-1
cdr3_nt: TGTGCCAGCAGCGTAGACAGCGGGGTATACAATGAGCAGTTCTTC
cdr3_aa: CASSVDSGVYNEQFF

v_call: TRBV6-5
clone_size: -
d_call: TRBD1
j_call: TRBJ2-1
cdr3_nt: TGTGCCAGCAGTTTACAGGGGATTGACTACAATGAGCAGTTCTTC
cdr3_aa: CASSLQGIDYNEQFF